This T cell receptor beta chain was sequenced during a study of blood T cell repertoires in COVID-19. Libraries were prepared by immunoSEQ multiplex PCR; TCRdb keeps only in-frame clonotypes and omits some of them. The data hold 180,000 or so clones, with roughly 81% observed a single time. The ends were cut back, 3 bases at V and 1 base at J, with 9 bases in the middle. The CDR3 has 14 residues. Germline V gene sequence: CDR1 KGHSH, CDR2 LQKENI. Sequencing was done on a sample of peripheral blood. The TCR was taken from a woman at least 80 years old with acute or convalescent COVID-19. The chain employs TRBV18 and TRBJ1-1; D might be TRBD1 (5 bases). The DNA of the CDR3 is TGTGCCAGCTCACCCTTAGGACAGAACACTGAAGCTTTCTTT. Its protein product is CASSPLGQNTEAFF.